What follows are 13 T cell receptor beta chains derived from one specimen sequenced in a study of T cells in Graves' hyperthyroidism and ophthalmopathy. Researchers took RNA transcripts and amplified the TCR beta CDR3 regions from them. A set of HTBI primers served as the primers for a first-round RT-PCR of the TCR CDR3. TCRdb analysed the multiplex PCR reads with MiXCR anew, one entry per CDR3 protein. The table lists about 700,000 distinct CDR3 sequences, 12% to 15% of them singletons. Material: blood. Receptor source: a woman under 30 with Graves' hyperthyroidism.

The rearrangement joins TRBV25-1 to TRBJ1-6, with TRBD1 identical over 7 bases. The CDR3 consists of 15 residues. J lost 7 bases, V lost 4 bases, and 7 bases had no gene match. Per germline, CDR1 MGHDK and CDR2 SYGVNS. As DNA, the CDR3 is TGTGCCAGCAGTGCAGGGGGGACATTAAATTCACCCCTCCACTTT. This sequence encodes CASSAGGTLNSPLHF.

This clonotype was detected only a few times. The chain combines TRBV20-1 with TRBJ2-1, with 7 bases matching TRBD2. Germline V lookup: CDR1 DFQATT, CDR2 SNEGSKA (reference sequence). V shed 5 bases and J 0 bases; nucleotides not matched to a gene: 4. The CDR3 covers 14 residues. CDR3 amino acids: CSAPRGSSYNEQFF. As DNA, the CDR3 is TGCAGTGCTCCGCGGGGGAGCTCCTACAATGAGCAGTTCTTC.

This clonotype was picked up many times. The V gene is TRBV15, the J gene TRBJ2-7; D is perhaps TRBD1 (6 bases). CDR1 and CDR2 (germline): LNHNV, YYDKDF (reference sequence). V was pared by 3 bases and J by 7 bases, with 13 bases between. This CDR3 has 13 residues. The CDR3 DNA reads as TGTGCCACCAGCAGGCACGCAGGGGAAGAGCAGTACTTC. Translated: CATSRHAGEEQYF.

The rearrangement uses TRBV9 and TRBJ2-5; perhaps TRBD1 as D (6 bases). CDR1 is SGDLS and CDR2 is YYNGEE in the germline V gene. Trimming shortened V by 2 bases and J by 0 bases, and 8 bases separated the two germline ends. This CDR3 region has 14 residues. The DNA for the CDR3 is TGTGCCAGCAGCGTTCGGGACAACCAAGAGACCCAGTACTTC. This gives the protein CASSVRDNQETQYF.

This clonotype was picked up one time. This chain connects TRBV20-1 to TRBJ2-1; D gene uncertain. This CDR3 is 14 amino acids long. CDR1 and CDR2 from the germline V gene are DFQATT and SNEGSKA (reference sequence). V dropped 6 bases and J dropped 0 bases, with 12 bases sitting between them. The chain's CDR3 is CSAARPSSYNEQFF. The CDR3 DNA reads TGCAGTGCCGCGCGACCTAGCTCCTACAATGAGCAGTTCTTC.

This clonotype occurred a few times. The V call is TRBV19, the J call TRBJ2-7; D gene unclear. Germline V lookup: CDR1 LNHDA, CDR2 SQIVND (reference sequence). This CDR3 has 14 amino acids. The germline V and J ends were trimmed by 3 bases and 1 base, with 10 bases remaining between them. The CDR3 here is CASSMPGPSYEQYF. The CDR3 bases are TGTGCCAGTAGTATGCCTGGGCCTTCCTACGAGCAGTACTTC.

This sequence joins TRBV7-2 and TRBJ2-2; the match to TRBD1 covers 8 bases. The CDR3 spans 17 residues. The germline V gene encodes CDR1 SGHTA and CDR2 FQGNSA. The V and J ends lost 5 bases and 4 bases, in that order; junction bases with no gene match: 12. The CDR3 spells CASSPSRAGGGTGELFF. CDR3 nucleotides: TGTGCCAGCAGCCCGAGCCGGGCAGGGGGCGGCACCGGGGAGCTGTTTTTT.

In this sample, this clonotype turned up many times. The gene calls are TRBV11-2 and TRBJ1-1; D remains ambiguous. The CDR3 is made up of 13 amino acids. V was pared by 3 bases and J by 4 bases, with 9 bases between. Germline CDR1 and CDR2: SGHAT and FQNNGV. CDR3 sequence: CASSFSGVTEAFF. CDR3 bases: TGTGCCAGCAGCTTCTCTGGTGTCACTGAAGCTTTCTTT. Using reference TRBV11-2 and TRBJ1-1 for the parts outside the CDR3, the full variable domain is EAGVAQSPRYKIIEKRQSVAFWCNPISGHATLYWYQQILGQGPKLLIQFQNNGVVDDSQLPKDRFSAERLKGVDSTLKIQPAKLEDSAVYLCASSFSGVTEAFFGQGTRLTVV.

This clonotype was counted many times. The CDR3 region is CSARGDYHNEQFF. In DNA, the CDR3 is TGCAGTGCTAGGGGGGACTATCACAATGAGCAGTTCTTC. The chain joins TRBV20-1 to TRBJ2-1; 7 bases agree with TRBD2. The CDR3 is 13 amino acids. The V gene end was trimmed by 3 bases and the J gene end by 5 bases; junction bases not matched to a gene: 4. Germline CDR1 DFQATT, CDR2 SNEGSKA (reference sequence).

The chain employs TRBV7-9 and TRBJ1-2; TRBD1 matches at 9 bases. CDR3 length: 16 amino acids. CDR1 and CDR2 (germline): SEHNR, FQNEAQ (reference sequence). The V gene end was trimmed by 4 bases and the J gene end by 1 base; junction bases not matched to a gene: 7. CDR3 loop: CASSSTDRGDNYGYTF. CDR3 in DNA: TGTGCCAGCAGCTCAACGGACAGGGGAGATAACTATGGCTACACCTTC.

Worth noting for this clonotype: An end of the junction differs from the germline gene, which may be a read error. The chain uses TRBV27 and TRBJ2-5; 8 bases are a match to TRBD2. This CDR3 has 13 residues. Germline CDR1 MNHEY, CDR2 SMNVEV (reference sequence). The CDR3 reads CASSPFSAGASHF. As DNA, the CDR3 is TGTGCCAGCAGTCCATTCTCAGCGGGAGCCTCTCACTTC.

This clonotype was recorded many times. The chain is built from TRBV7-8 and TRBJ2-1; 8 nucleotides align to TRBD2. Germline CDR1 and CDR2: SGHVS and FQNEAQ. J was trimmed by 7 bases and V by 5 bases; bases with no gene match: 16. This CDR3 comprises 17 residues. The CDR3 spells CASSLPPGLVLLNEQFF. The CDR3, as DNA: TGTGCCAGCAGCCTCCCTCCGGGACTAGTATTGTTGAATGAGCAGTTCTTC.

This chain joins TRBV6-1 and TRBJ2-7, with 8 bases matching TRBD2. From germline, CDR1 is MNHNS and CDR2 SASEGT. The CDR3 is 17 amino acids. The ends lost 3 bases at V and 3 bases at J; junction bases unmatched: 13. The CDR3 bases are TGTGCCAGCAGTGAGGTTTGGGGTAGCGGGGACCGCTACGAGCAGTACTTC. This sequence encodes CASSEVWGSGDRYEQYF.